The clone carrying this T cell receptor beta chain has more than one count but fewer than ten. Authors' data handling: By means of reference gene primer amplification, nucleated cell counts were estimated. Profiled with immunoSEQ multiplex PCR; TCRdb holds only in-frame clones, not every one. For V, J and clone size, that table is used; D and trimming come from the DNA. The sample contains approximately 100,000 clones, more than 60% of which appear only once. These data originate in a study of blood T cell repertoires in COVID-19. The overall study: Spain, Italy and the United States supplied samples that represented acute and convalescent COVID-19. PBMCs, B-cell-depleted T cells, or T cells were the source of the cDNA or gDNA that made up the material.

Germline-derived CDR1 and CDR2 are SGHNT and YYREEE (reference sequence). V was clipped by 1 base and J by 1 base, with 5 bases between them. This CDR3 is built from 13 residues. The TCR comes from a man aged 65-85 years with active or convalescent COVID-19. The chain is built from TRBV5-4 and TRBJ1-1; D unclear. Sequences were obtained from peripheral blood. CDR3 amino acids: CASSLKQNTEAFF. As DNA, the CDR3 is TGTGCCAGCAGCTTGAAGCAGAACACTGAAGCTTTCTTT.